This TCR beta chain was observed in a study of blood T cell repertoires in COVID-19. Overall study: Sources were T cells, B-cell-depleted T cells, or PBMCs; the material itself was cDNA or gDNA.

Germline CDR1 is SGHTA and CDR2 is FQGNSA. This CDR3 comprises 14 residues. The J segment lost 7 bases and the V segment lost 5 bases, leaving 7 bases of the junction unmatched. Produced via immunoSEQ multiplex PCR; TCRdb's table is partial and in-frame only. The table records approximately 110,000 clones, about 79% of them present only once. The gene calls are TRBV7-2 and TRBJ2-7; 11 bases align to TRBD2. This sequence was found in a woman of 80 years or more with active or convalescent COVID-19. Source material: peripheral blood. CDR3 amino acids: CASSTTSGSWEQYF. DNA of the CDR3: TGTGCCAGCAGCACCACTAGCGGGAGCTGGGAGCAGTACTTC.